A single sample is the source of the 3 T cell receptor beta chains below, sequenced in a study of T cells in Graves' hyperthyroidism and ophthalmopathy. RNA transcripts were the template for amplifying TCR beta CDR3 regions. In the first-round RT-PCR of the TCR CDR3, the HTBI primer set was used. TCRdb analysed the multiplex PCR reads with MiXCR anew, one entry per CDR3 protein. The sample includes 500,000 to 800,000 distinct CDR3 sequences, 45% seen only once; the top ten take approximately 7.2%. The source material was peripheral blood or thyroid tissue (not recorded which). These receptors all stem from an adult man with Graves' disease, either hyperthyroidism or ophthalmopathy (not recorded which).

A remark on this clonotype: A much bigger clone sits one base away, suggesting this may be a read error. This CDR3 fails to terminate in the conserved phenylalanine or tryptophan, so it likely reflects a read error. The V call is TRBV29-1, the J call TRBJ1-1; tentative D call: TRBD1 (5 bases). CDR3 length equals 12 residues. Germline lookup yields CDR1 SQVTM and CDR2 ANQGSEA. The V and J ends lost 5 bases and 2 bases respectively, with 9 bases between them. The CDR3 coding sequence is TGCAGCGTTCATGACAGTAACACTGAAGCTTTCCTT. Protein: CSVHDSNTEAFL.

This chain joins TRBV29-1 and TRBJ2-7; D is possibly TRBD2 (5 bases). The length of the CDR3 is 11 residues. Germline CDR1 and CDR2: SQVTM and ANQGSEA. Trimming removed 8 bases from V and 3 bases from J, with 11 bases in between. The CDR3 here is CSKRDYYEQYF. For the CDR3, the DNA is TGCAGCAAACGGGATTACTACGAGCAGTACTTC.

This clonotype was detected once. Without the conserved terminal phenylalanine or tryptophan, this CDR3 likely stems from a read error. The chain carries TRBV5-1 and TRBJ1-6; possibly TRBD1 for D (6 bases). CDR3 length equals 16 residues. CDR1 and CDR2 from the germline V gene are SGHRS and YFSETQ. The V gene lost 3 bases and the J gene lost 6 bases, with 16 bases spanning the gap. The CDR3 nucleotides are TGCGCCAGCAGCTCCACTTGGGGGACACCTAATTCACCCCTCCACCTT. Residues: CASSSTWGTPNSPLHL.